This T cell receptor (beta chain) came from a study of T cells in Graves' hyperthyroidism and ophthalmopathy. This clonotype was observed a few times. Amplification of TCR beta CDR3 regions was performed using RNA transcripts as template. The HTBI primer set drove a first-round RT-PCR of the TCR CDR3. TCRdb independently ran MiXCR on the multiplex PCR reads; one entry per CDR3 protein. The sample yields about 720,000 distinct CDR3 sequences, over 15% seen once. The CDR3 length is 14 residues. Trimming stripped 1 base from V and 3 bases from J, with 7 bases between. Diagnoses were made from clinical symptoms, serum measures (thyroxine and TRAb), thyroid ultrasound and orbital computed tomography. Fresh 10 ml peripheral blood yielded PBMCs.

What was sequenced was blood. V and J are TRBV12-3 or TRBV12-4 and TRBJ2-1; D is undetermined. The receptor comes from a woman between 45 and 65 years old with Graves' hyperthyroidism that later progressed to Graves' ophthalmopathy. The CDR3 loop is CASSLGRYYNEQFF. CDR3 DNA: TGTGCCAGCAGTTTAGGGCGGTACTACAATGAGCAGTTCTTC.